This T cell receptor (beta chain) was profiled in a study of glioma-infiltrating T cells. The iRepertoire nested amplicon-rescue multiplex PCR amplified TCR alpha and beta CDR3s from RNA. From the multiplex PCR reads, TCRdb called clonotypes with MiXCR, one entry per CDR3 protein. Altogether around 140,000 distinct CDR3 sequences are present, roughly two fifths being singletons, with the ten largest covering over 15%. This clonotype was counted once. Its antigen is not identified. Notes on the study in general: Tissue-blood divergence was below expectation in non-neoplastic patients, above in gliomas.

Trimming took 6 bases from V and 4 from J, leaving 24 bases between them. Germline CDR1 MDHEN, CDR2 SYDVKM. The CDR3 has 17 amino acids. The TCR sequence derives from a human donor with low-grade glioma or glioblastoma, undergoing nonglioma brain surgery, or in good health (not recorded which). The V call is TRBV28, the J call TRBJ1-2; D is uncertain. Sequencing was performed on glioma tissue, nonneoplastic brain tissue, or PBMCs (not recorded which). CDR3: CASSPLEELTLGYGYTF. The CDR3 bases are TGTGCCAGCAGCCCTCTGGAGGAACTCACCTTGGGCTATGGCTACACCTTC.